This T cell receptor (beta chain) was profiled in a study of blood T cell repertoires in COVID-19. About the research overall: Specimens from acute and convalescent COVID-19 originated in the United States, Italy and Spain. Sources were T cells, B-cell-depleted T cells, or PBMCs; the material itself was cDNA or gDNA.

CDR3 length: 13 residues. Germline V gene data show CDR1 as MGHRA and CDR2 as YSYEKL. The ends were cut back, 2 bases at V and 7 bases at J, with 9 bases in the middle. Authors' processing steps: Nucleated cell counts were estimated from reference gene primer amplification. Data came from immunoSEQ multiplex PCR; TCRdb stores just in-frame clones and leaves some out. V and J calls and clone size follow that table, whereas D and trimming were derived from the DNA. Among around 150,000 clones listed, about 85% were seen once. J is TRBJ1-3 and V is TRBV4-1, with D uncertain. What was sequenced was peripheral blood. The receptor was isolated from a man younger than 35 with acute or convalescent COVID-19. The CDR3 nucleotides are TGCGCCAGCAGCCAACTCCGAGGGAACACCATATATTTT. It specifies CASSQLRGNTIYF.